The rows below give T cell receptor beta chains drawn from one sample of a study of response to subunit inactivated influenza vaccine. TCRdb reprocessed the RT-PCR reads with MiXCR, giving one entry per CDR3 protein. The sample holds roughly 500,000 distinct CDR3 sequences, under 30% seen once. Separately, the same data were catalogued under a study of T cells expressing NK-cell markers.

Material: CD4+ T cells sorted from PBMCs, obtained roughly 12 days after vaccination. These TCRs come from a man aged 45-65 years who received an inactivated influenza vaccine. Both conserved end residues are part of each CDR3. D genes are given only for firm matches. Some rows have no size entry. The others give once, few or many, or a class for an expanded clone.

D gene: -
J gene: TRBJ2-3
V gene: TRBV27
clone size: few
CDR3 DNA: TGTGCCAGCAGTTTAGCCGTTAACACCGATACGCAGTATTTT
CDR3 protein: CASSLAVNTDTQYF

D gene: -
J gene: TRBJ1-1
V gene: TRBV12-3/TRBV12-4
clone size: many
CDR3 DNA: TGTGCCAGCATCCGCGACAGATCTAACACTGAAGCTTTCTTT
CDR3 protein: CASIRDRSNTEAFF

D gene: TRBD2
J gene: TRBJ2-5
V gene: TRBV7-2
clone size: -
CDR3 DNA: TGTGCCAGCAGCTCGGACTGGGGAGGGACCCAAGAGACCCAGTACTTC
CDR3 protein: CASSSDWGGTQETQYF

D gene: -
J gene: TRBJ1-1
V gene: TRBV10-3
clone size: -
CDR3 DNA: TGTGCCATCAGTGAGTCCCAGGAAGCTTTCTTT
CDR3 protein: CAISESQEAFF

D gene: TRBD1
J gene: TRBJ2-7
V gene: TRBV6-1
clone size: few
CDR3 DNA: TGTGCCAGCAGTCCCTGGGACAGGGTTTACGAGCAGTACTTC
CDR3 protein: CASSPWDRVYEQYF

D gene: -
J gene: TRBJ1-4
V gene: TRBV4-1
clone size: -
CDR3 DNA: TGCGCCAGCAGAACGCGGGAGGCCGCAACTAATGAAAAACTGTTTTTT
CDR3 protein: CASRTREAATNEKLFF

D gene: TRBD2
J gene: TRBJ2-1
V gene: TRBV12-3/TRBV12-4
clone size: many
CDR3 DNA: TGTGCCAGCAGGGGCTTCGGGACTAGCCTATCCTACAATGAGCAGTTCTTC
CDR3 protein: CASRGFGTSLSYNEQFF

D gene: -
J gene: TRBJ2-3
V gene: TRBV28
clone size: few
CDR3 DNA: TGTGCCAGCAGTTCCCCGGCTACGCAGTATTTT
CDR3 protein: CASSSPATQYF

D gene: -
J gene: TRBJ2-4
V gene: TRBV7-2
clone size: many
CDR3 DNA: TGTGCCAGCAGCCCGGGACTAGCCAAAAACATTCAGTACTTC
CDR3 protein: CASSPGLAKNIQYF

D gene: -
J gene: TRBJ1-4
V gene: TRBV20-1
clone size: -
CDR3 DNA: TGCAGTGCTACTAAGGGTCCTACTAATGAAAAACTGTTTTTT
CDR3 protein: CSATKGPTNEKLFF

D gene: TRBD2
J gene: TRBJ2-5
V gene: TRBV20-1
clone size: -
CDR3 DNA: TGCAGTGCGAGATCTTCCTCGGGGCTAGCGGGAGAGACCCAGTACTTC
CDR3 protein: CSARSSSGLAGETQYF

D gene: TRBD2
J gene: TRBJ2-7
V gene: TRBV7-2
clone size: -
CDR3 DNA: TGTGCCAGCAGCCTCAGGACTAGCGGGAGGTACGAGCAGTACTTC
CDR3 protein: CASSLRTSGRYEQYF

D gene: TRBD1
J gene: TRBJ2-1
V gene: TRBV4-1
clone size: -
CDR3 DNA: TGCGCCAGCAGCCATCGACAGGGTCGCTACAATGAGCAGTTCTTC
CDR3 protein: CASSHRQGRYNEQFF

D gene: -
J gene: TRBJ2-5
V gene: TRBV2
clone size: few
CDR3 DNA: TGTGCCAGCAGAAAAGACAGACAAGAGACCCAGTACTTC
CDR3 protein: CASRKDRQETQYF

D gene: -
J gene: TRBJ1-1
V gene: TRBV7-9
clone size: few
CDR3 DNA: TGTGCCAGCAGCCGAGTCTCAACCACTGAAGCTTTCTTT
CDR3 protein: CASSRVSTTEAFF

D gene: TRBD2
J gene: TRBJ2-1
V gene: TRBV7-3
clone size: -
CDR3 DNA: TGTGCCAGCAGACTGAGACTAGCGGGTTACCGATGGGAGCAGTTCTTC
CDR3 protein: CASRLRLAGYRWEQFF

D gene: TRBD1
J gene: TRBJ2-4
V gene: TRBV6-2/TRBV6-3
clone size: -
CDR3 DNA: TGTGCCAGCAGTCGGGACAGTCCAGCCAAAAACATTCAGTACTTC
CDR3 protein: CASSRDSPAKNIQYF

D gene: -
J gene: TRBJ1-5
V gene: TRBV5-1
clone size: -
CDR3 DNA: TGCGCCAGCAGCTCGTCCCCAGGGCAGGGTCAGCCCCAGCATTTT
CDR3 protein: CASSSSPGQGQPQHF

D gene: TRBD2
J gene: TRBJ2-5
V gene: TRBV5-1
clone size: -
CDR3 DNA: TGCGCCAGCAGCATGGAGGGACTAGCGGGAGGAGGGACCCAGTACTTC
CDR3 protein: CASSMEGLAGGGTQYF

D gene: -
J gene: TRBJ2-3
V gene: TRBV10-3
clone size: few
CDR3 DNA: TGTGCCATCAGTGAGTGGAAGGACCTTTTCACAGATACGCAGTATTTT
CDR3 protein: CAISEWKDLFTDTQYF

D gene: TRBD2
J gene: TRBJ2-1
V gene: TRBV28
clone size: few
CDR3 DNA: TGTGCCAGCAGTTCAACCCACTCTAGCGGGAGGGTATACAATGAGCAGTTCTTC
CDR3 protein: CASSSTHSSGRVYNEQFF

D gene: -
J gene: TRBJ2-3
V gene: TRBV28
clone size: -
CDR3 DNA: TGTGCCAGCGCCCTCGGGGGAGGCACAGATACGCAGTATTTT
CDR3 protein: CASALGGGTDTQYF

D gene: -
J gene: TRBJ2-5
V gene: TRBV7-6
clone size: -
CDR3 DNA: TGTGCCAGCAGCAGGACCAGGGGAGGAGGGCAAGAGACCCAGTACTTC
CDR3 protein: CASSRTRGGGQETQYF

D gene: -
J gene: TRBJ1-2
V gene: TRBV12-3/TRBV12-4
clone size: -
CDR3 DNA: TGTGCCAGCAGTTTAGAGGGAGGACATGGCTACACCTTC
CDR3 protein: CASSLEGGHGYTF

D gene: TRBD2
J gene: TRBJ2-1
V gene: TRBV7-3
clone size: few
CDR3 DNA: TGTGCCAGCGGACTAGCGGGACCCCACAATGAGCAGTTCTTC
CDR3 protein: CASGLAGPHNEQFF

D gene: -
J gene: TRBJ2-3
V gene: TRBV28
clone size: -
CDR3 DNA: TGTGCCAGCAGAGGTTTAGATACGCAGTATTTT
CDR3 protein: CASRGLDTQYF

D gene: -
J gene: TRBJ1-4
V gene: TRBV4-1
clone size: few
CDR3 DNA: TGCGCCAGCAGCCAAGATCCCCCGGGTAGGCTGTTTTTT
CDR3 protein: CASSQDPPGRLFF

D gene: -
J gene: TRBJ1-5
V gene: TRBV20-1
clone size: few
CDR3 DNA: TGCAGTGCTAGTTCCGGGGGCGGGAGGCAGCCCCAGCATTTT
CDR3 protein: CSASSGGGRQPQHF

D gene: -
J gene: TRBJ2-1
V gene: TRBV7-3
clone size: -
CDR3 DNA: TGTGCCAGCAGCTTAACTAGTCCCAATGAGCAGTTCTTC
CDR3 protein: CASSLTSPNEQFF

D gene: TRBD1
J gene: TRBJ1-6
V gene: TRBV7-2
clone size: many
CDR3 DNA: TGTGCCAGCAGCGAGGACAGGGGCCACCCCTATAATTCACCCCTCCACTTT
CDR3 protein: CASSEDRGHPYNSPLHF

D gene: -
J gene: TRBJ2-7
V gene: TRBV7-9
clone size: -
CDR3 DNA: TGTGCCAGCAGCTTTGAGAGCGCAGACTACGAGCAGTACTTC
CDR3 protein: CASSFESADYEQYF

D gene: -
J gene: TRBJ1-1
V gene: TRBV12-3/TRBV12-4
clone size: few
CDR3 DNA: TGTGCCAGCAGCACTGGTCCGGCGAACCCTGAAGCTTTCTTT
CDR3 protein: CASSTGPANPEAFF

D gene: -
J gene: TRBJ1-4
V gene: TRBV5-6
clone size: -
CDR3 DNA: TGTGCCAGCAGCCCAGGACCGGGCGAGGATGAAAAACTGTTTTTT
CDR3 protein: CASSPGPGEDEKLFF

D gene: -
J gene: TRBJ1-2
V gene: TRBV5-1
clone size: few
CDR3 DNA: TGCGCCAGCAGCTTGGAGTTGCTGGGGAACTATGGCTACACCTTC
CDR3 protein: CASSLELLGNYGYTF

D gene: TRBD2
J gene: TRBJ2-2
V gene: TRBV27
clone size: few
CDR3 DNA: TGTGCCAGCAGCGCTAGTGGGGGGGCCGGGGAGCTGTTTTTT
CDR3 protein: CASSASGGAGELFF

D gene: -
J gene: TRBJ2-3
V gene: TRBV5-5
clone size: -
CDR3 DNA: TGTGCCAGCACAGGGGTGTGGGGCGGCAGCACAGATACGCAGTATTTT
CDR3 protein: CASTGVWGGSTDTQYF

D gene: TRBD2
J gene: TRBJ2-7
V gene: TRBV29-1
clone size: -
CDR3 DNA: TGCAGCGTCAGTAGCGGGGGCTTCGAGCAGTACTTC
CDR3 protein: CSVSSGGFEQYF

D gene: TRBD2
J gene: TRBJ2-1
V gene: TRBV10-3
clone size: few
CDR3 DNA: TGTGCCATCAGTCCTAGGACTAGCGGGATATATGAGCAGTTCTTC
CDR3 protein: CAISPRTSGIYEQFF

D gene: -
J gene: TRBJ2-6
V gene: TRBV30
clone size: once
CDR3 DNA: TGTGCCTGCGCGGAGGGGGCCAACGTCCTGACTTTC
CDR3 protein: CACAEGANVLTF

D gene: -
J gene: TRBJ1-1
V gene: TRBV6-5
clone size: -
CDR3 DNA: TGTGCCAGCAGTTTACGATCTACAGGGTCTGGCACTGAAGCTTTCTTT
CDR3 protein: CASSLRSTGSGTEAFF

D gene: -
J gene: TRBJ2-2
V gene: TRBV7-2
clone size: -
CDR3 DNA: TGTGCCAGCAGCAACGGTGTATTGAACACCGGGGAGCTGTTTTTT
CDR3 protein: CASSNGVLNTGELFF

D gene: TRBD1
J gene: TRBJ2-4
V gene: TRBV29-1
clone size: once
CDR3 DNA: TGCAGCCCTTGTTGGGACAGGGGGCATGAAGCCAAAAACATTCAGTACTTC
CDR3 protein: CSPCWDRGHEAKNIQYF

D gene: -
J gene: TRBJ1-2
V gene: TRBV7-2
clone size: few
CDR3 DNA: TGTGCCAGCACACAGGGCTATGGCTACACCTTC
CDR3 protein: CASTQGYGYTF

D gene: TRBD1
J gene: TRBJ1-2
V gene: TRBV12-3/TRBV12-4
clone size: few
CDR3 DNA: TGTGCCAGCACCCATTCACAGGGGGCGGCTTATGGCTACACCTTC
CDR3 protein: CASTHSQGAAYGYTF

D gene: -
J gene: TRBJ2-7
V gene: TRBV20-1
clone size: -
CDR3 DNA: TGCAGTGCTAGAAGACCCCGCCGGGAGCAGTACTTC
CDR3 protein: CSARRPRREQYF

D gene: TRBD1
J gene: TRBJ2-7
V gene: TRBV7-2
clone size: -
CDR3 DNA: TGTGCCAGCAGCCCGTCCGGACAGGGTTTTTACGAGCAGTACTTC
CDR3 protein: CASSPSGQGFYEQYF

D gene: -
J gene: TRBJ2-7
V gene: TRBV29-1
clone size: few
CDR3 DNA: TGCAGCGTTGAAGATCATGGGGGTACCTACGAGCAGTACTTC
CDR3 protein: CSVEDHGGTYEQYF

D gene: TRBD1
J gene: TRBJ2-5
V gene: TRBV12-3/TRBV12-4
clone size: -
CDR3 DNA: TGTGCCAGCAGTATAGGACAGGGGGAGACCCAGTACTTC
CDR3 protein: CASSIGQGETQYF

D gene: -
J gene: TRBJ2-7
V gene: TRBV28
clone size: -
CDR3 DNA: TGTGCCAGCAGCCGATTCGGGTACACAGGGCCCTACGAGCAGTACTTC
CDR3 protein: CASSRFGYTGPYEQYF

D gene: TRBD2
J gene: TRBJ2-2
V gene: TRBV29-1
clone size: many
CDR3 DNA: TGCAGCGTAAGTGGACTAGCGGAAACGAACACCGGGGAGCTGTTTTTT
CDR3 protein: CSVSGLAETNTGELFF

D gene: -
J gene: TRBJ1-5
V gene: TRBV6-6
clone size: -
CDR3 DNA: TGTGCCAGCAACCCCCTGGGAAGTCAGCCCCAGCATTTT
CDR3 protein: CASNPLGSQPQHF

D gene: TRBD1
J gene: TRBJ1-3
V gene: TRBV5-1
clone size: -
CDR3 DNA: TGCGCCAGCAGCGGACAGGGGTTTACTGGAAACACCATATATTTT
CDR3 protein: CASSGQGFTGNTIYF

D gene: -
J gene: TRBJ2-7
V gene: TRBV3-1
clone size: -
CDR3 DNA: TGTGCCAGCAGCCAAGGATCCCCGGGGGCAGGACCCTACGAGCAGTACTTC
CDR3 protein: CASSQGSPGAGPYEQYF

D gene: -
J gene: TRBJ2-3
V gene: TRBV10-3
clone size: -
CDR3 DNA: TGTGCCATCAGTGGTAGTCTAGCAGGAGATACGCAGTATTTT
CDR3 protein: CAISGSLAGDTQYF

D gene: -
J gene: TRBJ2-5
V gene: TRBV2
clone size: -
CDR3 DNA: TGTGCCAGCAGTGAAAACAGGGAAGAGACCCAGTACTTC
CDR3 protein: CASSENREETQYF

D gene: -
J gene: TRBJ2-7
V gene: TRBV6-6
clone size: few
CDR3 DNA: TGTGCCAGCAGTGAGTCAGGTTACGAGCAGTACTTC
CDR3 protein: CASSESGYEQYF

D gene: -
J gene: TRBJ2-3
V gene: TRBV5-5
clone size: -
CDR3 DNA: TGTGCCAGCAGCTTATCCCTTTCCTTGGGGACAGATACGCAGTATTTT
CDR3 protein: CASSLSLSLGTDTQYF

D gene: TRBD2
J gene: TRBJ2-1
V gene: TRBV6-1
clone size: few
CDR3 DNA: TGTGCCAGCAGGACGACCCTGACTAGCGGGAGGTACAATGAGCAGTTCTTC
CDR3 protein: CASRTTLTSGRYNEQFF

D gene: -
J gene: TRBJ1-1
V gene: TRBV6-1
clone size: -
CDR3 DNA: TGTGCCAGCAGACCGGGTTCCCTGAACACTGAAGCTTTCTTT
CDR3 protein: CASRPGSLNTEAFF

D gene: -
J gene: TRBJ2-2
V gene: TRBV5-6
clone size: -
CDR3 DNA: TGTGCCAGCACCCCCGGCGGTAACAGGGTCGCCGGGGAGCTGTTTTTT
CDR3 protein: CASTPGGNRVAGELFF